The rows below give T cell receptor beta chains drawn from one sample of a study of post-analysis software for immune sequencing data. TCRdb analysed the PCR reads with MiXCR anew, one entry per CDR3 protein. The table includes hundreds of thousands of distinct CDR3 sequences, 25% to 30% detected once. Specimen: blood. The receptors come from a girl under 18 with multiple sclerosis. Each CDR3 is given with its conserved first and last residue. Fields, in order: J gene, clone size, V gene, D gene, CDR3 protein, CDR3 DNA. D genes are given only for firm matches. Some rows have no size entry. The others give once, few or many, or a class for an expanded clone.

>TRBJ2-3|few|TRBV12-3/TRBV12-4|TRBD2
CASSLFLAGSDTQYF
TGTGCCAGCAGTTTATTTCTAGCGGGGTCAGATACGCAGTATTTT
>TRBJ1-5|NA|TRBV11-2|TRBD1
CASSSGGTGGLGNQPQHF
TGTGCCAGCAGTTCCGGCGGGACAGGGGGCTTGGGCAATCAGCCCCAGCATTTT
>TRBJ2-3|many|TRBV3-1|TRBD1
CASSRRDRVNTQYF
TGTGCCAGCAGCCGCCGGGACAGGGTAAATACGCAGTATTTT
>TRBJ2-3|NA|TRBV20-1|NA
CSAPEGGATDAQYF
TGCAGTGCTCCGGAAGGGGGGGCCACAGATGCGCAGTATTTT
>TRBJ2-1|NA|TRBV7-9|NA
CASSLATGDYHYNEQFF
TGTGCCAGCAGCTTAGCGACAGGGGACTATCACTACAATGAGCAGTTCTTC
>TRBJ2-1|NA|TRBV6-2/TRBV6-3|NA
CASGKFNNEQFF
TGTGCCAGCGGGAAGTTTAACAATGAGCAGTTCTTC
>TRBJ1-5|NA|TRBV28|TRBD1
CATTTGDISNQPQHF
TGTGCCACTACGACAGGGGACATTAGCAATCAGCCCCAGCATTTT
>TRBJ2-3|few|TRBV9|TRBD2
CASSVGTSGVTDTQYF
TGTGCCAGCAGCGTAGGAACTAGCGGGGTCACAGATACGCAGTATTTT
>TRBJ2-1|NA|TRBV3-1|NA
CASSPSTGQTYNEQFF
TGTGCCAGCAGCCCAAGCACAGGCCAGACTTACAATGAGCAGTTCTTC
>TRBJ2-1|few|TRBV6-1|TRBD2
CASSLGGLAGSSYNEQFF
TGTGCCAGCAGCCTAGGGGGACTAGCGGGATCTTCCTACAATGAGCAGTTCTTC
>TRBJ1-1|NA|TRBV4-2|NA
CASSPSTYGEAFF
TGTGCCAGCAGCCCTAGCACCTACGGTGAAGCTTTCTTT
>TRBJ2-5|few|TRBV5-1|TRBD2
CASSLAAGEETQYF
TGCGCCAGCAGCTTGGCGGCGGGGGAGGAGACCCAGTACTTC
>TRBJ2-3|NA|TRBV10-3|TRBD1
CAIIGQGTDTQYF
TGTGCCATCATCGGACAGGGGACAGATACGCAGTATTTT
>TRBJ2-3|NA|TRBV20-1|TRBD2
CSASPLAGRDTQYF
TGCAGTGCTAGCCCCCTAGCGGGGCGGGATACGCAGTATTTT
>TRBJ2-3|many|TRBV6-5|NA
CASSYFGTYTDTQYF
TGTGCCAGCAGTTACTTCGGGACTTACACAGATACGCAGTATTTT
>TRBJ2-7|many|TRBV20-1|NA
CSARARLVSYEQYF
TGCAGTGCTAGAGCTCGGCTTGTGTCCTACGAGCAGTACTTC
>TRBJ1-6|many|TRBV7-2|TRBD1
CASSLGQNNSPLHF
TGTGCCAGCAGTTTGGGACAGAATAATTCACCCCTCCACTTT
>TRBJ2-7|NA|TRBV7-2|TRBD1
CASSRTGTDSYEQYF
TGTGCCAGCAGCCGAACCGGGACAGACTCCTACGAGCAGTACTTC
>TRBJ2-3|few|TRBV28|NA
CASSLSLLGTDTQYF
TGTGCCAGCAGTTTGTCTCTCCTGGGCACAGATACGCAGTATTTT
>TRBJ2-7|NA|TRBV6-5|NA
CASSYSQGRSYEQYF
TGTGCCAGCAGTTACTCCCAGGGTAGGAGCTACGAGCAGTACTTC
>TRBJ2-1|NA|TRBV27|TRBD2
CASSSGTSGKNEQFF
TGTGCCAGCAGTTCCGGGACTAGCGGGAAAAATGAGCAGTTCTTC
>TRBJ2-2|NA|TRBV2|NA
CASSQDSPNTGELFF
TGTGCCAGCAGTCAGGACTCGCCGAACACCGGGGAGCTGTTTTTT
>TRBJ1-1|NA|TRBV6-5|NA
CACSYSRSAGRNTEAFF
TGTGCCTGCAGTTACTCGAGGTCTGCAGGGAGGAACACTGAAGCTTTCTTT
>TRBJ2-3|few|TRBV5-5|NA
CASSLTPGIQTDTQYF
TGTGCCAGCAGCTTGACCCCGGGGATTCAGACAGATACGCAGTATTTT
>TRBJ2-4|NA|TRBV12-3/TRBV12-4|NA
CASSHPRGVKNIQYF
TGTGCCAGCAGCCACCCAAGAGGGGTCAAAAACATTCAGTACTTC
>TRBJ1-1|once|TRBV9|NA
CASSSQGRPEAFF
TGTGCCAGCAGCTCCCAGGGGCGCCCTGAAGCTTTCTTT
>TRBJ2-1|NA|TRBV5-1|TRBD2
CASQIGGGTDEQFF
TGCGCCAGTCAAATCGGGGGGGGGACTGATGAGCAGTTCTTC
>TRBJ2-5|NA|TRBV29-1|NA
CSVKRGSGVETQYF
TGCAGCGTTAAAAGGGGGAGTGGGGTCGAGACCCAGTACTTC
>TRBJ1-5|few|TRBV28|NA
CASSSRVSNQPQHF
TGTGCCAGCAGTTCCAGGGTTAGCAATCAGCCCCAGCATTTT
>TRBJ2-3|many|TRBV20-1|NA
CSARVADPHTQYF
TGCAGTGCTAGAGTGGCTGACCCCCATACGCAGTATTTT
>TRBJ2-6|few|TRBV2|NA
CASSGIGPKGLLSGANVLTF
TGTGCCAGCAGTGGGATAGGGCCAAAAGGTCTGCTCTCTGGGGCCAACGTCCTGACTTTC
>TRBJ2-6|few|TRBV6-2/TRBV6-3|NA
CASTNRDFSSSGANVLTF
TGTGCCAGCACCAACCGGGACTTTTCGAGCTCTGGGGCCAACGTCCTGACTTTC
>TRBJ2-1|NA|TRBV5-1|NA
CASSPRAGEYNEQFF
TGCGCCAGCAGCCCCCGAGCAGGGGAGTACAATGAGCAGTTCTTC
>TRBJ1-2|NA|TRBV5-1|NA
CASSAEYYGYTF
TGCGCCAGCAGCGCCGAGTACTATGGCTACACCTTC
>TRBJ2-3|NA|TRBV11-3|TRBD1
CASSLAGGGHTQYF
TGTGCCAGCAGCTTAGCAGGGGGCGGCCATACGCAGTATTTT
>TRBJ1-1|NA|TRBV5-6|NA
CASSLRRGRMNTEAFF
TGTGCCAGCAGCTTGCGAAGGGGCCGAATGAACACTGAAGCTTTCTTT
>TRBJ2-1|NA|TRBV7-2|NA
CASSLKSQDNEQFF
TGTGCCAGCAGCTTAAAGAGCCAAGACAATGAGCAGTTCTTC
>TRBJ2-3|NA|TRBV5-1|TRBD2
CASSTSGRGDTQYF
TGCGCCAGCAGCACTAGCGGGAGAGGAGATACGCAGTATTTT
>TRBJ1-1|few|TRBV6-6|NA
CASIKGEGEAFF
TGTGCCAGCATCAAGGGAGAAGGAGAAGCTTTCTTT
>TRBJ2-2|NA|TRBV27|NA
CASSTSTENTGELFF
TGTGCCAGCAGTACCTCGACGGAGAACACCGGGGAGCTGTTTTTT
>TRBJ2-5|NA|TRBV20-1|NA
CSARDRIQGGETQYF
TGCAGTGCTAGAGACCGGATACAGGGAGGAGAGACCCAGTACTTC
>TRBJ2-1|NA|TRBV20-1|NA
CSALSAVSYNEQFF
TGCAGTGCTCTTAGCGCGGTATCCTACAATGAGCAGTTCTTC
>TRBJ2-3|few|TRBV29-1|TRBD1
CSVDWTGGADTQYF
TGCAGCGTTGACTGGACAGGGGGTGCAGATACGCAGTATTTT
>TRBJ2-7|few|TRBV7-2|TRBD2
CASSLIGGIYEQYF
TGTGCCAGCAGCTTAATCGGGGGGATCTACGAGCAGTACTTC
>TRBJ2-2|NA|TRBV28|TRBD2
CASSLYSGGDTGELFF
TGTGCCAGCAGTTTATATTCGGGAGGGGACACCGGGGAGCTGTTTTTT
>TRBJ2-6|NA|TRBV6-1|NA
CASSEQGKGSGANVLTF
TGTGCCAGCAGCGAACAGGGCAAGGGTTCTGGGGCCAACGTCCTGACTTTC
>TRBJ2-5|NA|TRBV14|NA
CASSQDVGVIQETQYF
TGTGCCAGCAGCCAAGATGTGGGGGTTATACAAGAGACCCAGTACTTC
>TRBJ2-3|few|TRBV6-6|TRBD2
CASSGRKDGGTDTQYF
TGTGCCAGCAGTGGCCGCAAGGACGGGGGGACAGATACGCAGTATTTT
>TRBJ1-2|NA|TRBV4-3|NA
CASSQESSSGYYGYTF
TGCGCCAGCAGCCAAGAATCATCGAGCGGGTACTATGGCTACACCTTC
>TRBJ1-1|NA|TRBV20-1|NA
CSARMYGVGAFF
TGCAGTGCAAGAATGTACGGCGTAGGTGCTTTCTTT
>TRBJ2-7|NA|TRBV14|TRBD2
CASSHRTSGTYEQYF
TGTGCCAGCAGCCATAGGACTAGCGGGACCTACGAGCAGTACTTC
>TRBJ1-2|NA|TRBV3-1|TRBD1
CASSLIGGSLYGYTF
TGTGCCAGCAGCCTCATAGGGGGCAGCCTCTATGGCTACACCTTC
>TRBJ1-6|few|TRBV7-2|TRBD1
CASRGQGVGSPLHF
TGTGCCAGCAGGGGACAGGGGGTAGGTTCACCCCTCCACTTT
>TRBJ2-7|few|TRBV28|TRBD1
CASSLPGQGSFGSYEQYF
TGTGCCAGCAGTCTCCCGGGACAGGGGTCATTTGGGTCCTACGAGCAGTACTTC
>TRBJ2-5|NA|TRBV28|NA
CASSFQQGNQETQYF
TGTGCCAGCAGTTTCCAGCAAGGGAACCAAGAGACCCAGTACTTC
>TRBJ2-1|many|TRBV20-1|NA
CSARKGGAYNEQFF
TGCAGTGCTAGGAAAGGGGGAGCATACAATGAGCAGTTCTTC
>TRBJ1-1|NA|TRBV11-2|NA
CASSPINSQGTEAFF
TGTGCCAGCAGTCCGATAAACTCACAGGGAACTGAAGCTTTCTTT
>TRBJ2-4|many|TRBV7-2|NA
CASSLASRGTNIQYF
TGTGCCAGCAGCTTAGCGTCGAGAGGGACCAACATTCAGTACTTC
>TRBJ2-3|NA|TRBV5-6|TRBD2
CASSRAGGTDTQYF
TGTGCCAGCAGCCGAGCGGGGGGGACAGATACGCAGTATTTT
>TRBJ2-1|NA|TRBV20-1|NA
CSASSQPVSSYNEQFF
TGCAGTGCTAGTTCACAGCCGGTGAGCTCCTACAATGAGCAGTTCTTC